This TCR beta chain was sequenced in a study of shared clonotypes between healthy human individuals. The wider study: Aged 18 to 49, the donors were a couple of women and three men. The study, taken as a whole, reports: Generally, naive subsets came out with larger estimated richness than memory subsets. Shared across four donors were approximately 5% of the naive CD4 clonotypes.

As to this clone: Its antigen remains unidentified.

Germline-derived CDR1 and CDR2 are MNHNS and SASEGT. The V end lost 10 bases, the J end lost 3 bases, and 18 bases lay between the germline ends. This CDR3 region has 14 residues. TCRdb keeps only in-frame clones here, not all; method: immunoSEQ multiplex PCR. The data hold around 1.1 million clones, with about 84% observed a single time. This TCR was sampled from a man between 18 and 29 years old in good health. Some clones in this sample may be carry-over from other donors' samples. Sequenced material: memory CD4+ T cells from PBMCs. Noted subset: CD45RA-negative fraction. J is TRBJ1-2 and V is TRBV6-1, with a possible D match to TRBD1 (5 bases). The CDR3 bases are TGTGCCACCGAGGGCAGGGCCCCCTACTATGGCTACACCTTC. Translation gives CATEGRAPYYGYTF.